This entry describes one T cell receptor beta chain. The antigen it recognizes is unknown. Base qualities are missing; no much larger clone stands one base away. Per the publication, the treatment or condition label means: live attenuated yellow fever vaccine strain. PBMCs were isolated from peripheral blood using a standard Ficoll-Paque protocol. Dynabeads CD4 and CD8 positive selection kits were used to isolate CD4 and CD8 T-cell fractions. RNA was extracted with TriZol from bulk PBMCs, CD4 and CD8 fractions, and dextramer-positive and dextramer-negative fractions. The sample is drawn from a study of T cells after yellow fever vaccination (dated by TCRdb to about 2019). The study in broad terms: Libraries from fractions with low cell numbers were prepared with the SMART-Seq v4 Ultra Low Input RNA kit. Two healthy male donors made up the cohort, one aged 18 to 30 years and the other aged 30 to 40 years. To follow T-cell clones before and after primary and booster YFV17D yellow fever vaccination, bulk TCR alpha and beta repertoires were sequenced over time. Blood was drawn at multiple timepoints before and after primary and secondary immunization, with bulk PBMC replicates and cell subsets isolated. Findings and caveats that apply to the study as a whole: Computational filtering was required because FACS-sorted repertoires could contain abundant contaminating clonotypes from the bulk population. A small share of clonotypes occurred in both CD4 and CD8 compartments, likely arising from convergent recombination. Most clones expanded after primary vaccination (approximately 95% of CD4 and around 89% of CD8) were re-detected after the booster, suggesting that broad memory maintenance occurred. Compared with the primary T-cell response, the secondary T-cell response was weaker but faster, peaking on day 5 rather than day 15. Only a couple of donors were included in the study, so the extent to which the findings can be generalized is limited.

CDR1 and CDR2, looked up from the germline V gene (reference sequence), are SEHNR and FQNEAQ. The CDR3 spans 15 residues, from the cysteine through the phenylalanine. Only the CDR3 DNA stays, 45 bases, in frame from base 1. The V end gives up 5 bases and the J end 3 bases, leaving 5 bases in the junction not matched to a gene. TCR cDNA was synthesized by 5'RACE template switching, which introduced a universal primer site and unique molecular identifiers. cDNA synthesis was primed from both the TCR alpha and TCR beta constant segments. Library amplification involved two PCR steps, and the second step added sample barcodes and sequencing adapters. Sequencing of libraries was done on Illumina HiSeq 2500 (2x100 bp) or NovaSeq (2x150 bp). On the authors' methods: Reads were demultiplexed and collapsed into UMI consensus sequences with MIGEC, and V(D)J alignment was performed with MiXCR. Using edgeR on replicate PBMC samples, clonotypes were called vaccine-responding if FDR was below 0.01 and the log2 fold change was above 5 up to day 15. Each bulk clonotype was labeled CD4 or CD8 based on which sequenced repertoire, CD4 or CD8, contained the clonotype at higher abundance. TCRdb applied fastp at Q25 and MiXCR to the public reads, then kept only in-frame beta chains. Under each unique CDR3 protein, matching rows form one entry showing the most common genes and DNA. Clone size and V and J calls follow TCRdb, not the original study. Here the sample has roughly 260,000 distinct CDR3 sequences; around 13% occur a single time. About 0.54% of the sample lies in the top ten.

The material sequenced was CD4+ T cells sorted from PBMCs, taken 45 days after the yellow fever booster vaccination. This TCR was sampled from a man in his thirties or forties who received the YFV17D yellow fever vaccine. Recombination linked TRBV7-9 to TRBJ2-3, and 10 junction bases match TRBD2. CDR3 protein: CASSTLAGVTDTQYF. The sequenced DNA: TGTGCCAGCAGCACCCTAGCGGGAGTAACAGATACGCAGTATTTT.